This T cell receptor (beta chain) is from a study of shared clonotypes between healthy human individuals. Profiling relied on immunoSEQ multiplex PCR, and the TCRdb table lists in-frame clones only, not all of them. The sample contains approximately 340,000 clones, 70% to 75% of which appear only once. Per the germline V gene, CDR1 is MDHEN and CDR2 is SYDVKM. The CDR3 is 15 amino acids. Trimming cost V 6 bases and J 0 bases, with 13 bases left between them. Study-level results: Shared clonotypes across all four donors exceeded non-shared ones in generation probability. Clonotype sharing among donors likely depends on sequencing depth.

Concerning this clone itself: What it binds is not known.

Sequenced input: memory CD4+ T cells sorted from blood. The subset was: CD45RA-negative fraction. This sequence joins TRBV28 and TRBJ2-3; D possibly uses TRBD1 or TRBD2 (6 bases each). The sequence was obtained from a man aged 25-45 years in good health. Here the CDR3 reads CASRHTGTSTDTQYF. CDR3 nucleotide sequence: TGTGCCAGCAGACACACAGGGACTAGCACAGATACGCAGTATTTT.